Listed below are T cell receptor beta chains from one sample, sequenced in a study of blood T cell repertoires in COVID-19. Profiling relied on immunoSEQ multiplex PCR, and the TCRdb table lists in-frame clones only, not all of them. The repertoire holds around 40,000 clones, with around 85% as singletons. The sequenced sample was peripheral blood. All receptors come from a human donor in a cohort sampled during active COVID-19. The conserved cysteine and the conserved F or W are not part of the CDR3 here.

J gene	V gene	CDR3 protein
TRBJ1-4	TRBV14	ASSQVSQGARGKLF
TRBJ2-3	TRBV2	ASSKTGGGYVGTDTQY
TRBJ1-2	TRBV19	ASSSPSGTAPYYGYT
TRBJ1-1	TRBV19	ASSIPTGKSTEAF
TRBJ1-4	TRBV15	ATSARTGGREKLF
TRBJ2-3	TRBV6-5	ASSYGPGGRTDTQY
TRBJ1-4	TRBV6-5	ASSYYLSTNEKLF
TRBJ1-1	TRBV7-8	ASSPGTAEMNTEAF
TRBJ2-7	TRBV7-2	ASEANSYEQY
TRBJ1-1	TRBV30	AWNRVWGTEAF